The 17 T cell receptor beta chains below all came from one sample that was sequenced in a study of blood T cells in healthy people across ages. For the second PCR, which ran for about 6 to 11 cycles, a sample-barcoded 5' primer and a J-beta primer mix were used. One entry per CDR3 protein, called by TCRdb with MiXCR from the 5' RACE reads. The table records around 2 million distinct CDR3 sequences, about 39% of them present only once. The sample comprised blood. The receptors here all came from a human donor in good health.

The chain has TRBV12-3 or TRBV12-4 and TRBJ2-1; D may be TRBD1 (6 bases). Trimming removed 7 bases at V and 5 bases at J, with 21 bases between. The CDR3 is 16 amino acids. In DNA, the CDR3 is TGTGCCAGCACTAAACTCTCCGGGACAAAAGACAATGAGCAGTTCTTC. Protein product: CASTKLSGTKDNEQFF.

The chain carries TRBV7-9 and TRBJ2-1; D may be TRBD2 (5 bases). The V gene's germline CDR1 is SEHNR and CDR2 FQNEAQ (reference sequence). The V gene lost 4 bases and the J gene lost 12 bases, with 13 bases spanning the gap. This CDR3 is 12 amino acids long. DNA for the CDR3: TGTGCCAGCAGCTCCACCGCTGAGGGGCAGTTCTTC. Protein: CASSSTAEGQFF. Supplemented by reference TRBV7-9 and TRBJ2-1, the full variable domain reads DTGVSQNPRHKITKRGQNVTFRCDPISEHNRLYWYRQTLGQGPEFLTYFQNEAQLEKSRLLSDRFSAERPKGSFSTLEIQRTEQGDSAMYLCASSSTAEGQFFGPGTRLTVL.

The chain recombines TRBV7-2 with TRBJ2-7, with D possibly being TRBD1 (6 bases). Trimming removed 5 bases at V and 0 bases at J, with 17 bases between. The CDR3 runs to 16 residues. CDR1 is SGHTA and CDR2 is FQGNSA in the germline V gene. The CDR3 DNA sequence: TGTGCCAGCAGCCTCGTAACAGGGTTAGGCTCCTACGAGCAGTACTTC. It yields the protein CASSLVTGLGSYEQYF.

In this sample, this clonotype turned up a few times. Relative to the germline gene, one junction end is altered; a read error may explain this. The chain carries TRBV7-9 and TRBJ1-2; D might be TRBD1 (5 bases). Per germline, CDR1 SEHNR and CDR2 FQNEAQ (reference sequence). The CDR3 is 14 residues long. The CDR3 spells CASSLEGLGYGYTF. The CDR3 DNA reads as TGTGCCAGCAGTTTAGAGGGACTAGGCTATGGCTACACCTTC.

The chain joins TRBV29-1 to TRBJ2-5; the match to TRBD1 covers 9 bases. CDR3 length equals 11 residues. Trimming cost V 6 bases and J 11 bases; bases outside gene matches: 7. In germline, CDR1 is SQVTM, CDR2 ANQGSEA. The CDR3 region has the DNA TGCAGCGTGTCGACAGGGGGGGCGCAGTACTTC. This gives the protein CSVSTGGAQYF.

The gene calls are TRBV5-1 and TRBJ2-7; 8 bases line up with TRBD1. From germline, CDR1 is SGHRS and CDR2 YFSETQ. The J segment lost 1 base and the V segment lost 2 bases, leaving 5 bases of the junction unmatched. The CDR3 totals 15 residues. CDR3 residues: CASSLQGVGSYEQYF. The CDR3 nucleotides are TGCGCCAGCAGCTTACAGGGGGTAGGGTCCTACGAGCAGTACTTC.

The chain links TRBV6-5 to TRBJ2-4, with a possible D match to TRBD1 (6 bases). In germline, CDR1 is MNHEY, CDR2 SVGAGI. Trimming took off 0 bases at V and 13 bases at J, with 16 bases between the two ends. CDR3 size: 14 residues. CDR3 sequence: CASSYSPGAQEQYF. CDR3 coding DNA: TGTGCCAGCAGTTACTCTCCAGGGGCCCAGGAGCAGTACTTC.

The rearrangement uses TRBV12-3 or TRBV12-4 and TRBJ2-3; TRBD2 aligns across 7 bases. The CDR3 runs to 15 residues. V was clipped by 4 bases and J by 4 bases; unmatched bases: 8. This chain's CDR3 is CASSWSGVSADTQYF. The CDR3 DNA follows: TGTGCCAGCAGTTGGAGCGGGGTTAGCGCAGATACGCAGTATTTT.

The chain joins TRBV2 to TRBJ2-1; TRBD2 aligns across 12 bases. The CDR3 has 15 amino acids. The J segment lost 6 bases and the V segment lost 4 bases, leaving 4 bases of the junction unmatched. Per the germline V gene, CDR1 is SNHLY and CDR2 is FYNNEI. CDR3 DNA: TGTGCCAGCAGTGGACTAGCGGGGGTACCCAATGAGCAGTTCTTC. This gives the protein CASSGLAGVPNEQFF.

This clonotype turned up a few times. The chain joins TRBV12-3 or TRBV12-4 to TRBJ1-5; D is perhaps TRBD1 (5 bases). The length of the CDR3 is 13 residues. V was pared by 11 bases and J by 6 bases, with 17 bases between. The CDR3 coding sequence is TGTGCCGGCTCCTGGGGCCCCGTTCAGCCCCAGCATTTT. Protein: CAGSWGPVQPQHF.

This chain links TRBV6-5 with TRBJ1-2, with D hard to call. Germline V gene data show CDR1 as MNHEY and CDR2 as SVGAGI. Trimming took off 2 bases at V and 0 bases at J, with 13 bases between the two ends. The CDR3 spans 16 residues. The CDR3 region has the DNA TGTGCCAGCAGTTACAGCAGCCCGGCTTCTAACTATGGCTACACCTTC. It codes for CASSYSSPASNYGYTF.

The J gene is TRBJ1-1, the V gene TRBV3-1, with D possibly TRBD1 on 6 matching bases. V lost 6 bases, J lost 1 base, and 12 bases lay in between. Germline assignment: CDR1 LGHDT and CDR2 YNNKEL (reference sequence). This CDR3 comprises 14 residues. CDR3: CASSRTDRNTEAFF. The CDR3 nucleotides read TGTGCCAGCAGTCGGACAGACAGGAACACTGAAGCTTTCTTT. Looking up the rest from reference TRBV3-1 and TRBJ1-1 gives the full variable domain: DTAVSQTPKYLVTQMGNDKSIKCEQNLGHDTMYWYKQDSKKFLKIMFSYNNKELIINETVPNRFSPKSPDKAHLNLHINSLELGDSAVYFCASSRTDRNTEAFFGQGTRLTVV.

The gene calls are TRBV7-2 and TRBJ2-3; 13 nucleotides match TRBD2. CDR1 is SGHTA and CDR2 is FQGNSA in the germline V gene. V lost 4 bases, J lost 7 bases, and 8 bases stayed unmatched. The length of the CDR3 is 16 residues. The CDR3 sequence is CASSSTSGGARYTQYF. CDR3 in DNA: TGTGCCAGCAGCTCCACTAGCGGGGGGGCCCGATATACGCAGTATTTT.

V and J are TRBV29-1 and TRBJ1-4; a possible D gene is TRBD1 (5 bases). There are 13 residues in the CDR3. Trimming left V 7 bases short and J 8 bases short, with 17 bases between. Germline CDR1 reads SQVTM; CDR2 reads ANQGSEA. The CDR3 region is CSATRQGEEKLFF. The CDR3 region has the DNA TGCAGCGCTACTAGGCAGGGTGAAGAAAAACTGTTTTTT.

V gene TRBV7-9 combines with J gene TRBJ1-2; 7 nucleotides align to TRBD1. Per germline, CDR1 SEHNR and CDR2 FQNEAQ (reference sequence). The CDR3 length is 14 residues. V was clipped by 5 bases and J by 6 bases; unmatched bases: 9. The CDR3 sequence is CASSKTGVVHGYTF. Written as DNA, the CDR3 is TGTGCCAGCAGCAAAACAGGGGTAGTCCATGGCTACACCTTC. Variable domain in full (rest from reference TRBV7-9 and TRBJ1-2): DTGVSQNPRHKITKRGQNVTFRCDPISEHNRLYWYRQTLGQGPEFLTYFQNEAQLEKSRLLSDRFSAERPKGSFSTLEIQRTEQGDSAMYLCASSKTGVVHGYTFGSGTRLTVV.

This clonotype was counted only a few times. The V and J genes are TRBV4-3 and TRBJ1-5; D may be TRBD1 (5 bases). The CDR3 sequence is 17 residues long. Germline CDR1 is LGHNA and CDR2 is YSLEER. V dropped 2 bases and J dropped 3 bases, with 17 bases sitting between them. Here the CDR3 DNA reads TGCGCCAGCAGCCAAAACACGGGACTTCCTGACAATCAGCCCCAGCATTTT. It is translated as CASSQNTGLPDNQPQHF.

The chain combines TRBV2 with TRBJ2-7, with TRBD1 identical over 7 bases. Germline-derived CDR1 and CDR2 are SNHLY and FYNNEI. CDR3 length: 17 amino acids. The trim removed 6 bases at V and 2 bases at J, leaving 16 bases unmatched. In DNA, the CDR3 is TGTGCCAGCAGGGCCCGATTTGGGACAGAGCGAACCTACGAGCAGTACTTC. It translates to CASRARFGTERTYEQYF.